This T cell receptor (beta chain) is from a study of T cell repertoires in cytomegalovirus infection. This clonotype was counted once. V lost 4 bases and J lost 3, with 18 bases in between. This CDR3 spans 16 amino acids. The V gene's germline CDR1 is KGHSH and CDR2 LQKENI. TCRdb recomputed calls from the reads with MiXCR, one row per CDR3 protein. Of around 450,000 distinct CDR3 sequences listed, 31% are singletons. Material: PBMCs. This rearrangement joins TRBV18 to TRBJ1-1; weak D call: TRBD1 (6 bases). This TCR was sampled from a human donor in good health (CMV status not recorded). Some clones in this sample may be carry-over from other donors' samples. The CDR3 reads CASSRALQGSDTEAFF. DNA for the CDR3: TGTGCCAGCTCACGGGCTTTACAGGGTTCCGACACTGAAGCTTTCTTT.